The 24 T cell receptor beta chains given below trace back to one sample, sequenced in a study of blood T cells in healthy people across ages. A second roughly 6 to 12 cycle PCR used barcoded and J-beta primers. TCRdb recomputed calls from the 5' RACE reads with MiXCR, one row per CDR3 protein. The repertoire holds approximately 1.5 million distinct CDR3 sequences, roughly a third seen once, with over 9% in the top ten. Specimen: blood. The receptors come from a woman aged 30 to 39 in good health.

This rearrangement joins TRBV3-1 to TRBJ2-5, with 8 bases identical to TRBD1. CDR1 is LGHDT, CDR2 YNNKEL, per germline (reference sequence). This CDR3 region has 16 residues. V dropped 0 bases and J dropped 0; count of bases not matched to a gene: 3. CDR3 in amino acids: CASSQDGRGHQETQYF. The CDR3 coding sequence is TGTGCCAGCAGCCAAGATGGCAGGGGGCACCAAGAGACCCAGTACTTC.

In this sample, this clonotype turned up a few times. The J gene is TRBJ2-5, the V gene TRBV25-1; D is perhaps TRBD1 (6 bases). Germline V gene data show CDR1 as MGHDK and CDR2 as SYGVNS. This CDR3 spans 12 amino acids. V lost 9 bases, J lost 1 base, and 9 bases lay in between. Here the CDR3 DNA reads TGTGCCAGTGGACAGACCCAAGAGACCCAGTACTTC. It encodes CASGQTQETQYF.

The chain recombines TRBV27 with TRBJ2-7, with no clear D. There are 14 residues in the CDR3. Trimming removed 0 bases at V and 1 base at J, with 7 bases between. Per the germline V gene, CDR1 is MNHEY and CDR2 is SMNVEV (reference sequence). The CDR3 loop reads CASSLSAQSYEQYF. CDR3 DNA: TGTGCCAGCAGTTTATCCGCCCAATCCTACGAGCAGTACTTC.

In this sample, this clonotype turned up a few times. This chain joins TRBV7-2 and TRBJ2-1; 9 bases fit TRBD2. From germline, CDR1 is SGHTA and CDR2 FQGNSA. J gave up 4 bases and V 8 bases, and 6 bases lay outside the gene matches. The CDR3 has 14 residues. CDR3 protein: CASLRLAVYNEQFF. The CDR3 DNA reads as TGTGCCAGCCTCCGACTAGCGGTATACAATGAGCAGTTCTTC.

In DNA, the CDR3 is TGTGCCAGCAGTCAGAGTCGAACAGATACGCAGTATTTT. It specifies CASSQSRTDTQYF. The V and J genes are TRBV28 and TRBJ2-3; D is uncertain. The V end was cut by 5 bases, the J end by 3 bases, with 9 bases between. CDR1 is MDHEN and CDR2 is SYDVKM in the germline V gene. This CDR3 contains 13 residues.

The chain uses TRBV7-2 and TRBJ2-7; D uncertain. Trimming took off 2 bases at V and 9 bases at J, with 8 bases between the two ends. CDR1 is SGHTA, CDR2 FQGNSA, per germline. The CDR3 sequence is 11 residues long. CDR3 amino acids: CASSLMERQYF. CDR3 sequence (DNA): TGTGCCAGCAGCTTAATGGAGAGGCAGTACTTC.

About this clonotype: A much larger clone differs by one base, so this may be a read error. This chain links TRBV5-1 with TRBJ2-3; TRBD1 matches at 7 bases. The CDR3 consists of 16 residues. Germline CDR1 is SGHRS and CDR2 is YFSETQ. The CDR3 spells CASSLVLRRGTDAQYF. In nucleotides, the CDR3 is TGCGCCAGCAGCTTGGTCTTACGCAGGGGGACAGATGCGCAGTATTTT.

This clonotype was recorded many times. The chain employs TRBV2 and TRBJ2-7, with 9 bases that match TRBD1. This CDR3 has 17 residues. Per germline, CDR1 SNHLY and CDR2 FYNNEI. Germline trimming cut 5 bases from V and 5 bases from J; bases unmatched to any gene: 16. CDR3 sequence reads: CASSQARAGQGANEQYF. CDR3 nucleotide sequence: TGTGCCAGCAGTCAGGCCAGAGCGGGACAGGGCGCCAACGAGCAGTACTTC. Full variable domain (outside the CDR3, taken from reference TRBV2 and TRBJ2-7): EPEVTQTPSHQVTQMGQEVILRCVPISNHLYFYWYRQILGQKVEFLVSFYNNEISEKSEIFDDQFSVERPDGSNFTLKIRSTKLEDSAMYFCASSQARAGQGANEQYFGPGTRLTVT.

The chain uses TRBV6-1 and TRBJ1-1; 7 positions match TRBD1. The ends lost 4 bases at V and 4 bases at J; junction bases unmatched: 6. Germline V lookup: CDR1 MNHNS, CDR2 SASEGT. There are 14 residues in the CDR3. In DNA, the CDR3 is TGTGCCAGCAGTGGGGGACAGAGGCCCACTGAAGCTTTCTTT. Protein: CASSGGQRPTEAFF.

The chain is built from TRBV5-1 and TRBJ2-2; D remains unclear. CDR1 and CDR2 from the germline V gene are SGHRS and YFSETQ. Trimming left V 4 bases short and J 3 bases short, with 10 bases between. This CDR3 spans 14 amino acids. For the CDR3, the DNA is TGCGCCAGCAGCGCGGACGGTTACACCGGGGAGCTGTTTTTT. It specifies CASSADGYTGELFF.

Only a few counts were recorded for this clonotype. The chain employs TRBV6-6 and TRBJ1-5; D perhaps matches TRBD1 (5 bases). The V gene lost 6 bases and the J gene lost 5 bases, with 17 bases spanning the gap. Germline CDR1 reads MNHNY; CDR2 reads SVGAGI (reference sequence). The CDR3 loop spans 15 amino acids. This CDR3 is CASRPPQGGDQPQHF. CDR3 nucleotides: TGTGCCAGCAGGCCACCTCAGGGTGGGGATCAGCCCCAGCATTTT.

The V and J genes are TRBV20-1 and TRBJ2-7; 8 bases fit TRBD2. CDR3 length: 15 amino acids. Germline assignment: CDR1 DFQATT and CDR2 SNEGSKA (reference sequence). Trimming at V came to 1 base and at J to 2 bases, leaving 7 bases not matched to a gene. CDR3 nucleotides: TGCAGTGCTAGAGGTAGCGGGGTTAGACCCTACGAGCAGTACTTC. Protein: CSARGSGVRPYEQYF.

The chain employs TRBV9 and TRBJ2-5, with TRBD2 matching 12 bases. CDR3 length equals 17 residues. Germline CDR1 and CDR2: SGDLS and YYNGEE. Trimming at V came to 4 bases and at J to 5 bases, leaving 12 bases not matched to a gene. In nucleotides, the CDR3 is TGTGCCAGCAGCCCCTATCAGACTAGCGGGGGTCCGGAGACCCAGTACTTC. It encodes CASSPYQTSGGPETQYF.

This clonotype was picked up a small number of times. V and J are TRBV7-8 and TRBJ1-2, with D unresolved. Germline values: CDR1 SGHVS, CDR2 FQNEAQ. The CDR3 loop spans 15 amino acids. V lost 3 bases and J 2 bases, leaving 13 bases between the germline ends. The CDR3, as DNA: TGTGCCAGCAGCTTCGCCTCTGTCTTGAACTATGGCTACACCTTC. It yields the protein CASSFASVLNYGYTF.

V gene TRBV14 combines with J gene TRBJ1-2, with a weak D call TRBD1 (6 bases). V was shortened by 1 base and J by 10 bases, with 19 bases between the two germline ends. Germline V gives CDR1 SGHDN, CDR2 FVKESK. The CDR3 consists of 15 residues. The CDR3 DNA follows: TGTGCCAGCAGCCAAGCCCGAGGGGGTCGGCAGTCCTACACCTTC. Translation gives CASSQARGGRQSYTF.

This sequence joins TRBV2 and TRBJ2-5, with 8 bases matching TRBD2. The junction had 5 bases not matched to a gene; V was cut back by 9 bases and J by 2 bases. The CDR3 loop spans 13 amino acids. Germline CDR1 and CDR2: SNHLY and FYNNEI. The DNA of the CDR3 is TGTGCCAGTTTAGCGGGGCTACAAGAGACCCAGTACTTC. Protein: CASLAGLQETQYF.

This sequence joins TRBV12-3 or TRBV12-4 and TRBJ1-4; a possible D gene is TRBD1 (5 bases). The CDR3 spans 14 residues. V dropped 5 bases and J dropped 4 bases, with 11 bases sitting between them. The CDR3 here is CASSSQGNNEKLFF. The CDR3 DNA reads as TGTGCCAGCAGTAGCCAGGGAAATAATGAAAAACTGTTTTTT.

This clonotype was counted at least ten times. The chain combines TRBV20-1 with TRBJ2-7, with 7 positions matching TRBD2. The CDR3 length is 13 residues. From germline, CDR1 is DFQATT and CDR2 SNEGSKA (reference sequence). V dropped 2 bases and J dropped 1; count of bases not matched to a gene: 2. This chain's CDR3 is CSARPSGSYEQYF. Written as DNA, the CDR3 is TGCAGTGCTAGACCTAGCGGATCCTACGAGCAGTACTTC.

The gene calls are TRBV30 and TRBJ1-6; 7 positions match TRBD1. The CDR3 length is 13 residues. Germline CDR1 GTSNPN, CDR2 SVGIG (reference sequence). V lost 4 bases, J lost 5 bases, and 2 bases stayed unmatched. The CDR3 loop reads CAWMTGNNSPLHF. The CDR3 region has the DNA TGTGCCTGGATGACAGGGAATAATTCACCCCTCCACTTT. Using reference TRBV30 and TRBJ1-6 for the parts outside the CDR3, the full variable domain is SQTIHQWPATLVQPVGSPLSLECTVEGTSNPNLYWYRQAAGRGLQLLFYSVGIGQISSEVPQNLSASRPQDRQFILSSKKLLLSDSGFYLCAWMTGNNSPLHFGNGTRLTVT.

This clonotype was counted at least ten times. V and J are TRBV2 and TRBJ2-5; D unclear. This CDR3 has 11 amino acids. Deletions cut 6 bases from V and 4 bases from J, with 6 bases between. CDR1 is SNHLY and CDR2 is FYNNEI in the germline V gene. The CDR3 DNA sequence: TGTGCCAGCAGCGTCTTAGAGACCCAGTACTTC. Amino acids: CASSVLETQYF.

The table lists this clonotype with a few counts. This chain links TRBV5-6 with TRBJ2-4; a possible D gene is TRBD1 (6 bases). The DNA end is a closer match to TRBJ2-7, so the J assignment may be wrong. Germline V lookup: CDR1 SGHDT, CDR2 YYEEEE. This CDR3 comprises 13 residues. The CDR3 loop is CASRATGEYEQYF. As DNA, the CDR3 is TGTGCCAGCAGAGCGACAGGTGAATACGAGCAGTACTTC.

CDR3 protein: CATSRVDLSYEQYF. The CDR3 DNA reads TGTGCCACCAGCAGAGTCGACCTATCCTACGAGCAGTACTTC. The chain links TRBV15 to TRBJ2-5; D uncertain. The better agreement between TRBJ2-7 and the DNA end casts doubt on the J call. CDR3 size: 14 residues. The germline gives CDR1 LNHNV, CDR2 YYDKDF (reference sequence).

A word on this clonotype: One end of the junction varies from germline; a read error may be responsible. The gene calls are TRBV4-2 and TRBJ2-3; 10 bases are shared with TRBD1. Germline V gives CDR1 LGHNA, CDR2 YNFKEQ. The CDR3 covers 16 residues. CDR3 bases: TGTGCCAGCAGCCAGCCGGGACAGGGGAGGCCAGATACGCTGTATTTT. Its translation: CASSQPGQGRPDTLYF.

This clonotype has ten or more counts. This chain uses TRBV4-1 with TRBJ2-7; possibly TRBD2 for D (5 bases). This CDR3 is built from 17 residues. Germline-derived CDR1 and CDR2 are MGHRA and YSYEKL. The germline V and J ends were trimmed by 3 bases and 3 bases, with 21 bases remaining between them. CDR3 coding DNA: TGCGCCAGCAGCCATGTCCCTCCGGCTAGCACGATCTACGAGCAGTACTTC. This sequence encodes CASSHVPPASTIYEQYF.